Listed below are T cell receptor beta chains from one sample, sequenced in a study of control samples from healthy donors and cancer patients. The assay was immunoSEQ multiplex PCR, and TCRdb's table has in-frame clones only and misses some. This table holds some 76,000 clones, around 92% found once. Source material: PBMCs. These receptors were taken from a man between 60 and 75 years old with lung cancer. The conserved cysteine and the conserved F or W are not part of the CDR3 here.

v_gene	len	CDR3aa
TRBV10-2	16	ASLERQGNPPRRNTIY
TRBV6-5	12	ASSAGTLKETQY
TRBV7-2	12	ASSLVRGPETQY
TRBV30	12	AWSVQGGVETQY
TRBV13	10	ASSAGVPGYT
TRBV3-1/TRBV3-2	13	ASSQAVASGNTIY
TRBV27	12	ASSFPGVGEKLF
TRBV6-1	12	ASSEKPGAQPQH
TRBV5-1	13	ASSGGPGRVDTQY
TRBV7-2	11	ASSLVPGDGYT